The subject of this entry is one TCR beta chain. Its antigen is unknown. Generated by immunoSEQ multiplex PCR, the TCRdb table keeps only in-frame clones and is missing some. The sample includes 250,000 or so clones, around 90% of them seen just once. This specimen comes from a study of cytomegalovirus exposure and HLA in healthy donors. The study, taken as a whole, reports: Subsequent analysis of the roughly 120 validation repertoires found a tendency for first-cohort TCR clusters to co-occur. The classifier reportedly diagnosed cytomegalovirus status with high sensitivity and specificity. Many donors carried some public TCRs, although rarity characterized most TCR sequences.

The donors were in the approximately 120-subject validation cohort; that cohort was separate from the roughly 680-subject first cohort. The sequenced material came from PBMCs. This sequence originates from a young woman in good health and CMV-seronegative.

The CDR3 region has the DNA TGTGCCAGCAGCCAAGATCCGCTGAGCTCCTACAATGAGCAGTTCTTC. As protein: CASSQDPLSSYNEQFF. The rearrangement joins TRBV4-2 to TRBJ2-1; D gene uncertain. V was trimmed by 0 bases and J by 0 bases, leaving 9 bases between them. The CDR3 runs to 16 residues. Germline loops: CDR1 LGHNA, CDR2 YNFKEQ.